The clone carrying this TCR beta chain was seen ten or more times. No antigen is known for it. Germline V gene sequence: CDR1 SQVTM, CDR2 ANQGSEA. CDR3 length equals 10 residues. The ends were cut back, 7 bases at V and 6 bases at J, with 8 bases in the middle. MiXCR was run by TCRdb on the 5' RACE reads, yielding one entry per CDR3 protein. The table lists 140,000 to 150,000 distinct CDR3 sequences, 5% to 8% of them singletons. This specimen belongs to a study of T cells after yellow fever vaccination. Study-level results: In post-booster samples, most primary-vaccination clones reappeared (around 95% CD4, around 87% CD8). Weaker overall was a secondary response that nonetheless peaked faster, on day 5 versus 15. FACS-sorted repertoires might harbor abundant contaminating clonotypes from the bulk population.

The rearrangement uses TRBV29-1 and TRBJ2-3; no clear D. This clonotype was obtained from a man aged 30 to 45 who received the YFV17D yellow fever vaccine. The specimen was CD4+ T cells sorted from PBMCs, collected 10 days after the yellow fever booster vaccination. CDR3 region: CSARADTQYF. The CDR3 nucleotides are TGCAGCGCCCGGGCTGATACGCAGTATTTT.